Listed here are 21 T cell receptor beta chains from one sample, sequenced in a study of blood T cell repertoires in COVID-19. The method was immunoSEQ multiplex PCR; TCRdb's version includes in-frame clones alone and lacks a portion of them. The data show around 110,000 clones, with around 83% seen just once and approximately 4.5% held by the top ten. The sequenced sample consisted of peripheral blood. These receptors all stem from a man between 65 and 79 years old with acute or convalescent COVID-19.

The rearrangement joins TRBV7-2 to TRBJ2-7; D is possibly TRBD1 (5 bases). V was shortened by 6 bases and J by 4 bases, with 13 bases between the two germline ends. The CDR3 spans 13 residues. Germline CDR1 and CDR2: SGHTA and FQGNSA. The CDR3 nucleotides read TGTGCCAGCAGTCAGGGTGCAGGATACGAGCAGTACTTC. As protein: CASSQGAGYEQYF.

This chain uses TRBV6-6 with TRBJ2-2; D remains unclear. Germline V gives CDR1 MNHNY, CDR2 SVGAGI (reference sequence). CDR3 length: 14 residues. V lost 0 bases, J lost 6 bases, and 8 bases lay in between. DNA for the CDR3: TGTGCCAGCAGTTACTCGAATACGGCCGGGGAGCTGTTTTTT. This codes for CASSYSNTAGELFF.

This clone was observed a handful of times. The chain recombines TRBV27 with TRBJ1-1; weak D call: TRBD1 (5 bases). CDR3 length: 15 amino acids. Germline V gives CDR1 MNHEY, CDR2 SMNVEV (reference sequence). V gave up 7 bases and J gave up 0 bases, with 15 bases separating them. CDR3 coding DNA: TGTGCCAGCACCCAGTGGGGCGGGGTGAACACTGAAGCTTTCTTT. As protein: CASTQWGGVNTEAFF.

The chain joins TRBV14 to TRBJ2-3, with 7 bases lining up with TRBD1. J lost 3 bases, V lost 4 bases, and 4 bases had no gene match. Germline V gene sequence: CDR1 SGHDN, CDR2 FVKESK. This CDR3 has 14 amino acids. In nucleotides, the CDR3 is TGTGCCAGCAGCCCCACGACAGGGACAGATACGCAGTATTTT. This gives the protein CASSPTTGTDTQYF.

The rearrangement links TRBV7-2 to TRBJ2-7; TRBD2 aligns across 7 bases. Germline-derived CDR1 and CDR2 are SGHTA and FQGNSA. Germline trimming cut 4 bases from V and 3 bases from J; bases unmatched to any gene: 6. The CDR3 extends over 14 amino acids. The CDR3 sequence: CASSYGTTNYEQYF. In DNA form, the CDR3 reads TGTGCCAGCAGCTATGGGACTACAAACTACGAGCAGTACTTC.

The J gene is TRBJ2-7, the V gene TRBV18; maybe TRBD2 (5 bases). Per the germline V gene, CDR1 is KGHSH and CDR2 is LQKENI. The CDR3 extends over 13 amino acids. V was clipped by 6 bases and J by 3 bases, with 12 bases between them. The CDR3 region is CASSHEGLYEQYF. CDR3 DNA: TGTGCCAGCTCGCATGAGGGCCTCTACGAGCAGTACTTC.

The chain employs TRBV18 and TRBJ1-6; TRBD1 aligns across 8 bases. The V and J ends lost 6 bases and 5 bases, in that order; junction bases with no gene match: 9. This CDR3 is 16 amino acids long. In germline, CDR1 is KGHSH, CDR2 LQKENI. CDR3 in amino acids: CASSRSQTGDNSPLHF. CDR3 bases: TGTGCCAGCTCGCGCAGTCAGACAGGGGATAATTCACCCCTCCACTTT.

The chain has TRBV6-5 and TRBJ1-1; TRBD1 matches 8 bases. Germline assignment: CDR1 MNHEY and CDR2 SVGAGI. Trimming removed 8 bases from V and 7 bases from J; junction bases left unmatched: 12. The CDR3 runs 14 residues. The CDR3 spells CASDIWSDRGEAFF. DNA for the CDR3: TGTGCCAGCGATATATGGAGTGACAGGGGTGAAGCTTTCTTT.

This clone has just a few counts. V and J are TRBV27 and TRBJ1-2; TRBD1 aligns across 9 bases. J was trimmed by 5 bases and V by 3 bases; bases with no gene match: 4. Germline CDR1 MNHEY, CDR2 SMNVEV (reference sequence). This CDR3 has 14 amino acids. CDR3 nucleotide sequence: TGTGCCAGCAGTTTTTCAGGACAGGGGTATGGCTACACCTTC. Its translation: CASSFSGQGYGYTF.

This CDR3 is CASSLGGEAPGYTF. CDR3 nucleotides: TGTGCCAGCAGCTTAGGCGGGGAGGCTCCTGGCTACACCTTC. The genes are TRBV13 and TRBJ1-2, with D unresolved. With 0 bases removed from V and 7 bases from J, the gap between germline ends came to 12 bases. CDR1 is PRHDT, CDR2 FYEKMQ, per germline (reference sequence). The CDR3 length is 14 residues.

The chain's CDR3 is CSAGRTGGSDTQYF. Here the CDR3 DNA reads TGCAGCGCTGGTAGGACAGGGGGCTCAGATACGCAGTATTTT. V is TRBV29-1 and J is TRBJ2-3; 11 bases are a match to TRBD1. From germline, CDR1 is SQVTM and CDR2 ANQGSEA. The ends lost 7 bases at V and 4 bases at J; junction bases unmatched: 7. The CDR3 has 14 residues.

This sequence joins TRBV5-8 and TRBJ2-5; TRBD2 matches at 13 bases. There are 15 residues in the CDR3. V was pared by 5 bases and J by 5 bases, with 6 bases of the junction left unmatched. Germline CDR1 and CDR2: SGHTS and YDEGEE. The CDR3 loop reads CASSFGLAGDETQYF. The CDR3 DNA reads TGTGCCAGCAGTTTTGGACTAGCGGGGGACGAGACCCAGTACTTC.

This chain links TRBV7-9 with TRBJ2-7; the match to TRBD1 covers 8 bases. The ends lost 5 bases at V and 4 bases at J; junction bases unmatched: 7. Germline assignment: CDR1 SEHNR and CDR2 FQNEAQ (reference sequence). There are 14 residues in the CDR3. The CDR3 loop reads CASSETGEFYEQYF. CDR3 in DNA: TGTGCCAGCAGCGAGACAGGGGAGTTTTACGAGCAGTACTTC.

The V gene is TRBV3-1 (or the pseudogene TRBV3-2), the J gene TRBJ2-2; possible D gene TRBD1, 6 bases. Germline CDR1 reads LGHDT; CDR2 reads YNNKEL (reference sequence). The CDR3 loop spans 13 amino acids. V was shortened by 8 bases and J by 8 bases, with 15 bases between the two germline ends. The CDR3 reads CASVQGGRGELFF. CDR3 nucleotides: TGTGCCAGCGTACAGGGTGGTAGAGGGGAGCTGTTTTTT.

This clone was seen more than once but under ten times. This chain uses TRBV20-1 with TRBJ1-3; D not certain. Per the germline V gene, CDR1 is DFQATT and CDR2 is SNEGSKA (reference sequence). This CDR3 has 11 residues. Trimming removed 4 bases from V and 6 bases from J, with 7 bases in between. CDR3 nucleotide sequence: TGCAGTGCTACGACTTCAAACACCATATATTTT. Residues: CSATTSNTIYF.

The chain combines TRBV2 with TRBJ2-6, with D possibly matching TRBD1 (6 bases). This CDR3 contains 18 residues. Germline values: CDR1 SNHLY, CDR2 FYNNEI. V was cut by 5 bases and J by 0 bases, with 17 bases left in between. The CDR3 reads CASSPQGPGHSGANVLTF. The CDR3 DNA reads TGTGCCAGCAGTCCACAGGGCCCCGGCCACTCTGGGGCCAACGTCCTGACTTTC.

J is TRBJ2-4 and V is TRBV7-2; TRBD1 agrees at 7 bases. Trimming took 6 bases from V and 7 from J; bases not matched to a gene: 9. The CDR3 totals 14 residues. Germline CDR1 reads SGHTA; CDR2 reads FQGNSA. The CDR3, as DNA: TGTGCCAGCAGTCCTCACAGGGGAACGAACATTCAGTACTTC. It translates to CASSPHRGTNIQYF.

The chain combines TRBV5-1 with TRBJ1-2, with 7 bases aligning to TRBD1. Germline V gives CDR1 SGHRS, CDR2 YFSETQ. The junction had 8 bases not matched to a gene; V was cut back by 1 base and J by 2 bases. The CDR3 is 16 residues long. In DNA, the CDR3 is TGCGCCAGCAGCTTGACCGGGACAGCGCTAAACTATGGCTACACCTTC. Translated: CASSLTGTALNYGYTF.

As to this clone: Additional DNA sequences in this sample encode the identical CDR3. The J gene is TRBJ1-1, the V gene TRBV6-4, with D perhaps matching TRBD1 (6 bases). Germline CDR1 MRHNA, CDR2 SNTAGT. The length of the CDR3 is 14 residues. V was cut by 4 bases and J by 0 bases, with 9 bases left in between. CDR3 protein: CASSVDRLNTEAFF. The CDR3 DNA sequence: TGTGCCAGCAGTGTAGACAGGTTGAACACTGAAGCTTTCTTT.

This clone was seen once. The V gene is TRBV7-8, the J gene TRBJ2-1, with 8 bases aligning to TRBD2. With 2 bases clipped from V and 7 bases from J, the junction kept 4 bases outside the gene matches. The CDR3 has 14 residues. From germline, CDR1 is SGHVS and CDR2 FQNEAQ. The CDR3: CASSLPSGFNEQFF. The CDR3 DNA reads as TGTGCCAGCAGCTTACCTAGCGGGTTTAATGAGCAGTTCTTC.

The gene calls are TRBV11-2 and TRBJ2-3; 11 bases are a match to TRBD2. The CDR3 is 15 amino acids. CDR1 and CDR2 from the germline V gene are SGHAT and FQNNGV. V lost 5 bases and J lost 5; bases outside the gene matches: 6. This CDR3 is CASSGSGGAIDTQYF. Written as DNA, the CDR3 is TGTGCCAGCAGCGGTAGCGGGGGGGCAATAGATACGCAGTATTTT.